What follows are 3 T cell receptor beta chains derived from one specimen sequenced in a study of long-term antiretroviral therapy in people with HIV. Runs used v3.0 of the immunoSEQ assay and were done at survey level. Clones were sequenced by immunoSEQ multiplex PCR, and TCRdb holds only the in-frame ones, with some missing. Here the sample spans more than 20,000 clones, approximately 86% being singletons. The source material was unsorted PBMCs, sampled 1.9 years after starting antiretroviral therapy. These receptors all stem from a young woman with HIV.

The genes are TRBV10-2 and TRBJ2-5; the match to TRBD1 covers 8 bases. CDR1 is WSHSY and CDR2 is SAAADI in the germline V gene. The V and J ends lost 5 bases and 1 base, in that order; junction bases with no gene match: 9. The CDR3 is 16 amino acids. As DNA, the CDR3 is TGCGCCAGCAGTCATGTGGACAGGGTGGTCCAAGAGACCCAGTACTTC. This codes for CASSHVDRVVQETQYF.

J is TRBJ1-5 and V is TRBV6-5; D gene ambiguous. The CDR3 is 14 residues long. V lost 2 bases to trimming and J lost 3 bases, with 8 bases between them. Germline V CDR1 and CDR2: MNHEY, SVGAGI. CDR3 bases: TGTGCCAGCAGTTACCAGCGGGACAATCAGCCCCAGCATTTT. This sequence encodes CASSYQRDNQPQHF.

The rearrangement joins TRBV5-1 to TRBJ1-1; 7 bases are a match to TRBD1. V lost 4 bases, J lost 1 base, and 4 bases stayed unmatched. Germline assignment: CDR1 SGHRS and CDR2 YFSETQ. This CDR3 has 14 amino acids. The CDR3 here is CASSRYRGNTEAFF. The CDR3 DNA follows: TGCGCCAGCAGCCGATACAGGGGGAACACTGAAGCTTTCTTT.